The clone carrying this TCR beta chain came up many times. Its antigen is unknown. From germline, CDR1 is SGHRS and CDR2 YFSETQ. There are 15 residues in the CDR3. V was shortened by 3 bases and J by 6 bases, with 16 bases between the two germline ends. In TCRdb, the 5' RACE reads were re-called with MiXCR into one record per CDR3 protein. The sample records 180,000 or so distinct CDR3 sequences, around 10% being singletons. The sample comes from a study of CD8 T cells in ankylosing spondylitis. Findings and limits, study-wide: Prior literature has documented some motif variants in synovial fluid and blood from reactive arthritis. The authors found the disease-linked clones to be CD8+ and relatively rare in peripheral blood. The study identified a TCR beta motif of roughly eight highly homologous variants that appeared characteristic of ankylosing spondylitis blood.

The sequencing input was blood, either unsorted or a sorted T cell fraction (not recorded which). This clonotype originated in a male donor with ankylosing spondylitis or in good health (not recorded which). This chain joins TRBV5-1 and TRBJ1-3, with D perhaps matching TRBD1 (5 bases). CDR3 DNA: TGCGCCAGCAGCTCTTTGGGAGGGGCGGAAAACACCATATATTTT. This gives the protein CASSSLGGAENTIYF.